This T cell receptor (beta chain) was identified in a study of T cell responses to AZD1222 COVID-19 vaccine. Losses at the gene ends were 4 bases for V and 6 bases for J; bases not matched to a gene: 10. CDR3 length: 16 amino acids. Germline values: CDR1 SGHRS, CDR2 YFSETQ. Produced via immunoSEQ multiplex PCR; TCRdb's table is partial and in-frame only. The data hold about 150,000 clones, with around 90% observed a single time. Comments on this clone: Its antigen is currently unknown.

The study's findings and limits: Donors were chiefly white British, with a greater number of females, and clonal diversity was perhaps underestimated.

This chain connects TRBV5-1 to TRBJ1-1, with 12 bases aligning to TRBD1. The sequencing used peripheral blood, collected 28 days after the second AZD1222 dose. This clonotype was sampled from an adult who received the AZD1222 COVID-19 vaccine. CDR3 sequence: CASSPSGTGGRSEAFF. CDR3 DNA: TGCGCCAGCAGCCCCTCCGGGACAGGGGGCAGGTCTGAAGCTTTCTTT.